The sequence of this T cell receptor beta chain was determined in a study of tumor-infiltrating lymphocytes in primary liver carcinoma. Overall study findings and caveats: Overlap in tumor-adjacent and tumor-blood pairs fell below that of tumor region pairs.

This clonotype was observed a few times. What it recognizes is unknown. The study extracted blood RNA from unsorted whole blood and also extracted germline DNA. A primer in the constant region served to generate TCR beta cDNA from 500 ng of total RNA. Libraries of TCR beta came from three nested multiplex PCR rounds with slightly modified ARM-PCR. TCRdb passed the multiplex PCR reads through MiXCR, listing each CDR3 protein once. This sample yields 190,000 or so distinct CDR3 sequences, of which less than 75% are seen a single time; about 7.1% belongs to the top ten. The clonotype comes from a woman aged 55 to 70 with primary liver carcinoma and hepatitis B virus infection. The sample taken for sequencing was peripheral blood.

CDR3 nucleotide sequence: TGTGCCAGCAGAGGACCGGGGCCCCGGGAGCAGTACTTC. Translating it yields CASRGPGPREQYF. The rearrangement links TRBV6-2 or TRBV6-3 to TRBJ2-7; D assignment may be TRBD1 or TRBD2 (5 bases each). Trimming took 6 bases from V and 7 from J, leaving 16 bases between them. CDR1 is MNHEY and CDR2 is SVGEGT in the germline V gene. CDR3 length: 13 amino acids.